Below, 13 T cell receptor beta chains from the same sample are listed, as sequenced in a study of blood T cells in healthy people across ages. The authors ran a second PCR of roughly 6 to 12 cycles using a sample-barcoded 5' primer and a J-beta primer mix. Each CDR3 protein gets one entry after TCRdb re-called the 5' RACE reads with MiXCR. This table has hundreds of thousands of distinct CDR3 sequences, around 25% appearing once. Another study also made use of these data, one on T cells of mothers and their children.

The sample was blood. These receptors were obtained from a boy aged 5 to 17 in good health.

The chain couples TRBV20-1 to TRBJ2-7; 9 bases agree with TRBD1. The germline CDR1 and CDR2 sequences are DFQATT and SNEGSKA (reference sequence). The CDR3 loop spans 14 amino acids. With 5 bases clipped from V and 9 bases from J, the junction kept 14 bases outside the gene matches. This chain's CDR3 is CSASGQGNVRGQYF. As DNA, the CDR3 is TGCAGTGCTTCGGGACAGGGAAACGTACGAGGGCAGTACTTC.

Of note for this clonotype: The junction departs from the called germline gene at one end, perhaps through a read error. V usage is TRBV5-1 and J usage is TRBJ2-5; D is perhaps TRBD2 (6 bases). CDR3 length: 14 amino acids. Germline assignment: CDR1 SGHRS and CDR2 YFSETQ. DNA of the CDR3: TGCGCCAGCAGCTTAGCCACTTCCCGGGAGACCCAGTGCTTC. Its translation: CASSLATSRETQCF.

This clonotype was counted between two and nine times. The chain recombines TRBV27 with TRBJ1-5, with 8 bases fitting TRBD1. The CDR3 has 13 amino acids. The J segment lost 5 bases and the V segment lost 6 bases, leaving 3 bases of the junction unmatched. Germline-derived CDR1 and CDR2 are MNHEY and SMNVEV (reference sequence). As DNA, the CDR3 is TGTGCCAGCAGAATGGACAGGGATCAGCCCCAGCATTTT. This encodes CASRMDRDQPQHF.

This clonotype turned up a few times. Since a much larger clone is just one base distant, this may be a read error. This rearrangement joins TRBV7-9 to TRBJ2-1; perhaps D is TRBD1 or TRBD2 (7 bases each). CDR1 and CDR2 (germline): SEHNR, FQNEAQ (reference sequence). The CDR3 sequence is 16 residues long. The DNA for the CDR3 is TGTGTCAGCAGCCCAGGGGGGGGTAGCTCCTACAATGAGCAGTTCTTC. It encodes CVSSPGGGSSYNEQFF.

The chain employs TRBV9 and TRBJ2-5, with D unclear. CDR1 SGDLS and CDR2 YYNGEE come from the germline V gene. The CDR3 sequence is 14 residues long. Trimming took 0 bases from V and 5 from J, leaving 11 bases between them. This CDR3 is CASSVDPGGETQYF. CDR3 in DNA: TGTGCCAGCAGCGTAGATCCGGGTGGGGAGACCCAGTACTTC.

The chain combines TRBV14 with TRBJ2-1; 8 bases fit TRBD2. This CDR3 has 16 amino acids. CDR1 and CDR2 from the germline V gene are SGHDN and FVKESK. Germline trimming cut 8 bases from V and 0 bases from J; bases unmatched to any gene: 9. CDR3 amino acids: CASQSRGGLSYNEQFF. In DNA form, the CDR3 reads TGTGCCAGCCAAAGCCGGGGGGGCCTCTCCTACAATGAGCAGTTCTTC.

This clonotype was seen only once. The chain carries TRBV2 and TRBJ2-1; the D is unclear. Trimming took off 4 bases at V and 0 bases at J, with 10 bases between the two ends. The germline CDR1 and CDR2 sequences are SNHLY and FYNNEI. The CDR3 sequence is 15 residues long. CDR3 DNA: TGTGCCAGCAGTGGTCGAGAGATCTCCTACAATGAGCAGTTCTTC. This codes for CASSGREISYNEQFF. The full variable domain, completed using reference TRBV2 and TRBJ2-1, is EPEVTQTPSHQVTQMGQEVILRCVPISNHLYFYWYRQILGQKVEFLVSFYNNEISEKSEIFDDQFSVERPDGSNFTLKIRSTKLEDSAMYFCASSGREISYNEQFFGPGTRLTVL.

For this clonotype: Sequence at one end of the junction differs from germline and may be a read error. J is TRBJ2-3 and V is TRBV25-1; weak D call: TRBD2 (6 bases). This CDR3 is built from 14 residues. CDR1 MGHDK and CDR2 SYGVNS come from the germline V gene. The CDR3 nucleotides are TGTGCCAGCGGTGAACGGGAGTTTGCAGATACGCAGTATTTT. The encoded protein is CASGEREFADTQYF.

The chain combines TRBV5-1 with TRBJ2-5; 14 bases line up with TRBD2. The CDR3 is made up of 20 amino acids. Germline lookup yields CDR1 SGHRS and CDR2 YFSETQ. The V segment lost 4 bases and the J segment 0 bases; nucleotides outside the gene matches: 14. The CDR3 DNA reads as TGCGCCAGCAGCCCAAGGACAAAGGGACTAGCGGGAGCTTACCAAGAGACCCAGTACTTC. Its protein is CASSPRTKGLAGAYQETQYF.

This sequence joins TRBV27 and TRBJ1-4, with 11 bases lining up with TRBD1. The CDR3 covers 17 residues. Germline CDR1 and CDR2: MNHEY and SMNVEV (reference sequence). V lost 0 bases, J lost 5 bases, and 5 bases stayed unmatched. CDR3 nucleotide sequence: TGTGCCAGCAGTTTATCGGGACAGGGGGTGACAAATGAAAAACTGTTTTTT. Translated: CASSLSGQGVTNEKLFF.

This clonotype was detected only a few times. The rearrangement uses TRBV14 and TRBJ1-6, with D perhaps TRBD1 (6 bases). Germline values: CDR1 SGHDN, CDR2 FVKESK. The CDR3 is 15 residues long. The V end lost 5 bases, the J end lost 6 bases, and 14 bases lay between the germline ends. The CDR3 loop is CASSIRTVSNSPLHF. The CDR3 DNA sequence: TGTGCCAGCAGCATACGGACAGTTTCTAATTCACCCCTCCACTTT.

This sequence joins TRBV7-2 and TRBJ2-3; no reliable D call. CDR1 and CDR2 (germline): SGHTA, FQGNSA. This CDR3 region has 13 residues. Trimming removed 5 bases at V and 4 bases at J, with 10 bases between. As DNA, the CDR3 is TGTGCCAGCAGCCACAACCAGCCAGATACGCAGTATTTT. This translates into CASSHNQPDTQYF.

The V gene is TRBV27, the J gene TRBJ1-5; no clear D. CDR1 is MNHEY, CDR2 SMNVEV, per germline (reference sequence). V was shortened by 8 bases and J by 3 bases, with 14 bases between the two germline ends. This CDR3 region has 14 residues. The CDR3 sequence: CASLFGLFNQPQHF. CDR3 coding DNA: TGTGCCAGCTTATTTGGACTGTTCAATCAGCCCCAGCATTTT.